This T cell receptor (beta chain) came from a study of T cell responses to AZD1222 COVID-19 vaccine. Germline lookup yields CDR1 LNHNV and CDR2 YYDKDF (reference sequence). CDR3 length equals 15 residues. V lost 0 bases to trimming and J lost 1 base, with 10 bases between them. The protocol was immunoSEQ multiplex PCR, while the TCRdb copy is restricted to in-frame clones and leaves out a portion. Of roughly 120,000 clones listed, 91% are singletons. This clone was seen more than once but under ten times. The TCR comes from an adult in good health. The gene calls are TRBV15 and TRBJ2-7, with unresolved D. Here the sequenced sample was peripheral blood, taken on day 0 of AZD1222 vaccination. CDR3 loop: CATSRDRSESYEQYF. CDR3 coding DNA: TGTGCCACCAGCAGAGATCGTTCAGAATCCTACGAGCAGTACTTC.